This T cell receptor (beta chain) was obtained from a study of T cell repertoires in cytomegalovirus infection. Turning to the study itself: Both recently identified HLA-C-restricted and well-studied HLA-B-restricted CMV epitopes were used in the study. CMV infection plus the matching HLA type was flagged by public TCR beta signatures. Notes on the study in general: HLA-C-restricted, CMV-specific TCR beta clonotypes were dominant ex vivo. CMV carriers with the relevant HLA were identified by cumulative public TCR beta family frequency.

TCRdb processed the reads anew with MiXCR; each CDR3 protein has one entry. The data show 110,000 or so distinct CDR3 sequences, over 30% seen once. This clonotype was seen more than once but under ten times. Its antigen is not known. The CDR3 is made up of 17 amino acids. The germline gives CDR1 SGHTA, CDR2 FQGNSA. Trimming cost V 5 bases and J 0 bases; bases outside gene matches: 8. The sequenced sample was CD8+ T cells from cultured PBMCs, obtained from culture after CMV antigen stimulation. The source of this sequence is a human donor in good health (CMV status not recorded). Some clones in this sample may be carry-over from other donors' samples. This rearrangement joins TRBV7-2 to TRBJ1-4, with TRBD1 matching 8 bases. The CDR3: CASSHPGTGSTNEKLFF. CDR3 bases: TGTGCCAGCAGCCACCCTGGGACAGGCTCAACTAATGAAAAACTGTTTTTT.